This T cell receptor (beta chain) is from a study of early T cells in non-severe SARS-CoV-2 infection. Whole-study context: Bulk RNA from unsorted whole blood was sequenced; chains were unpaired. General study findings and limits: The matching step, a VDJdb search, favored anti-spike CD8 responses and missed private and CD4 specificities.

Attached unique molecular identifiers marked individual cDNA molecules. TCRdb re-derived calls from the 5' RACE reads in MiXCR, one entry per CDR3 protein. The sample includes fewer than 80,000 distinct CDR3 sequences, approximately 4.6% seen only once; the top ten take 3% to 4%. As for this clonotype: Its specificity is not known.

The CDR3 loop spans 15 amino acids. Germline loops: CDR1 MNHEY, CDR2 SVGAGI. The V and J ends lost 8 bases and 4 bases respectively, with 19 bases between them. This clonotype was sampled from an adult who was a healthcare worker with PCR-confirmed SARS-CoV-2 infection or an uninfected control (not recorded which). The donor label of this sample is uncertain. The source was whole blood, collected at baseline. V and J are TRBV6-5 and TRBJ2-3; a possible D gene is TRBD2 (7 bases). The CDR3 DNA follows: TGTGCCAGCGGCCGGGGGGCGGCGGGTCCAGATACGCAGTATTTT. This gives the protein CASGRGAAGPDTQYF.